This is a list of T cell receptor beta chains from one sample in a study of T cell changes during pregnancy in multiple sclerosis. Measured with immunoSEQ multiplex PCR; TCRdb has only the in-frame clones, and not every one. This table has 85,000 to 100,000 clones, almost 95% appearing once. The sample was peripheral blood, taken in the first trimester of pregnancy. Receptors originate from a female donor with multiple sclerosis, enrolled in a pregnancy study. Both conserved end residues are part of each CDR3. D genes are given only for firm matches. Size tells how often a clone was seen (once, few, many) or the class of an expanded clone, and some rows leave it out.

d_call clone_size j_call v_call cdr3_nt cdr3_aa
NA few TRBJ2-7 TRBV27 TGTGCCAGCCAACTGGAGGGGGCTGAGGAGCAGTACTTC CASQLEGAEEQYF
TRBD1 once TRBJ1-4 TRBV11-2 TGTGCCAGCAGCTTAGGCGCCGGGACAGGTGAAAAACTGTTTTTT CASSLGAGTGEKLFF
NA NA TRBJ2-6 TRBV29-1 TGCAGCGCCATGGAGAGACCTGGGGCCAACGTCCTGACTTTC CSAMERPGANVLTF
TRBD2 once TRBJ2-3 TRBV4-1 TGCGCCAGCAGCCAAGCCTTAGGCCTAGCGGAGCCTAGCACAGATACGCAGTATTTT CASSQALGLAEPSTDTQYF
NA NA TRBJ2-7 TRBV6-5 TGTGCCAGCAGTCCCCGGGACATGACCTACGAGCAGTACTTC CASSPRDMTYEQYF
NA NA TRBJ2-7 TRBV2 TGTGCCAGCAGAACGGACAGAGGCTCCTACGAGCAGTACTTC CASRTDRGSYEQYF
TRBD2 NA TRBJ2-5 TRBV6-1 TGTGCCAGCAGTGTCACGGCGGCTAGCGGGAGTGAGACCCAGTACTTC CASSVTAASGSETQYF
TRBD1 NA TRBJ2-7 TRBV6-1 TGTGCCACCCACCCGGGACAGTGGACGTACGAGCAGTACTTC CATHPGQWTYEQYF
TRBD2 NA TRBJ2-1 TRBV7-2 TGTGCCAGCAGCTCCACCGGGACTAGTCACAATGAGCAGTTCTTC CASSSTGTSHNEQFF
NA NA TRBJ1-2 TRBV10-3 TGTGCCCACGGGGGGATTGGGGGCTACACCTTC CAHGGIGGYTF
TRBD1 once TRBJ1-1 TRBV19 TGTGCCAGTAGTATAGGGGACAGGGAAGCTTTCTTT CASSIGDREAFF
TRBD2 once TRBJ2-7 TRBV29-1 TGCAGCGCGTTACCGGGACTAGCGGGGAACGAGCAGTACTTC CSALPGLAGNEQYF